The 23 T cell receptor beta chains listed next were all sequenced from one sample in a study of blood T cell repertoires in COVID-19. TCRdb's copy holds only in-frame clones and misses some; the assay was immunoSEQ multiplex PCR. The sample comprises about 89,000 clones, 65% to 85% of which are singletons, and approximately 11% rests with the top ten. The sequenced sample was peripheral blood. The receptor source for this set is a woman of 80 years or more with acute or convalescent COVID-19.

The CDR3 here is CASSRTSLDTQYF. The CDR3 DNA sequence: TGTGCCAGCAGTCGGACTTCGCTAGATACGCAGTATTTT. The rearrangement uses TRBV6-6 and TRBJ2-3; tentative D call: TRBD2 (5 bases). Germline V gene sequence: CDR1 MNHNY, CDR2 SVGAGI (reference sequence). The CDR3 loop spans 13 amino acids. V lost 5 bases and J lost 5, with 11 bases in between.

This chain connects TRBV19 to TRBJ1-2; unclear D gene. This CDR3 is built from 14 residues. Germline V gives CDR1 LNHDA, CDR2 SQIVND (reference sequence). V lost 3 bases, J lost 10 bases, and 18 bases lay in between. The CDR3 DNA is TGTGCCAGTAGTATTTACCCTCCCGAGGGAGCCTACACCTTC. The encoded protein is CASSIYPPEGAYTF.

The chain combines TRBV28 with TRBJ1-3; unclear D gene. Germline CDR1 is MDHEN and CDR2 is SYDVKM. CDR3 size: 15 residues. This CDR3 is CASHSPTSSGNTIYF. The CDR3 DNA reads TGTGCGTCCCATTCCCCGACATCCTCTGGAAACACCATATATTTT.

The rearrangement joins TRBV6-5 to TRBJ2-7; 11 nucleotides match TRBD1. With 2 bases clipped from V and 6 bases from J, the junction kept 6 bases outside the gene matches. The CDR3 consists of 15 residues. CDR1 MNHEY and CDR2 SVGAGI come from the germline V gene. The CDR3 region has the DNA TGTGCCAGCAGTTACCGGACAGGGGGCGTTTTCGAGCAGTACTTC. Amino acid sequence: CASSYRTGGVFEQYF.

The chain couples TRBV5-5 to TRBJ1-5, with D unclear. Germline lookup yields CDR1 SGHKS and CDR2 YYEKEE (reference sequence). Trimming removed 2 bases from V and 0 bases from J, with 6 bases in between. The CDR3 sequence is 14 residues long. As DNA, the CDR3 is TGTGCCAGCAGCTTAGAGTATAGCAATCAGCCCCAGCATTTT. Amino acids: CASSLEYSNQPQHF.

V and J are TRBV19 and TRBJ1-3; TRBD1 matches at 9 bases. Germline V lookup: CDR1 LNHDA, CDR2 SQIVND (reference sequence). Trimming cost V 10 bases and J 6 bases; bases outside gene matches: 10. CDR3 length equals 14 residues. CDR3 DNA: TGTGCCACCACCCCTGGACAGGGGTTAAACACCATATATTTT. This gives the protein CATTPGQGLNTIYF.

The rearrangement joins TRBV5-6 to TRBJ1-2, with D perhaps TRBD1 (6 bases). The CDR3 consists of 15 residues. Trimming pared 4 bases from V and 4 bases from J, leaving 17 bases between. Germline V gene data show CDR1 as SGHDT and CDR2 as YYEEEE. CDR3 loop: CASSAGTGSVYGYTF. The CDR3 bases are TGTGCCAGCAGCGCCGGAACAGGGTCCGTCTATGGCTACACCTTC.

The rearrangement joins TRBV28 to TRBJ2-3; 10 nucleotides match TRBD2. CDR1 and CDR2 (germline): MDHEN, SYDVKM. J lost 6 bases, V lost 3 bases, and 6 bases had no gene match. There are 15 residues in the CDR3. For the CDR3, the DNA is TGTGCCAGCAGTTTTTCCGGACTAGCGGCCGATACGCAGTATTTT. Translating it yields CASSFSGLAADTQYF. Together with reference TRBV28 and TRBJ2-3, the CDR3 gives the full variable domain: DVKVTQSSRYLVKRTGEKVFLECVQDMDHENMFWYRQDPGLGLRLIYFSYDVKMKEKGDIPEGYSVSREKKERFSLILESASTNQTSMYLCASSFSGLAADTQYFGPGTRLTVL.

This clone occurred a few times. The chain joins TRBV19 to TRBJ1-5, with 10 nucleotides matching TRBD1. The V and J ends lost 1 base and 3 bases, in that order; junction bases with no gene match: 3. This CDR3 has 16 amino acids. Germline values: CDR1 LNHDA, CDR2 SQIVND (reference sequence). CDR3 in DNA: TGTGCCAGTAGTATAGGGGACAGGGGTAACAATCAGCCCCAGCATTTT. Residues: CASSIGDRGNNQPQHF.

As DNA, the CDR3 is TGTGCCAGCAGTGGCCAGGGGGTCCTGGGAGAAAAACTGTTTTTT. Translation: CASSGQGVLGEKLFF. The rearrangement links TRBV6-6 to TRBJ1-4, with 7 bases lining up with TRBD1. The CDR3 has 15 amino acids. From germline, CDR1 is MNHNY and CDR2 SVGAGI (reference sequence). V lost 5 bases to trimming and J lost 8 bases; unmatched junction nucleotides: 11.

This clone was seen a handful of times. J is TRBJ1-4 and V is TRBV2, with D hard to call. The CDR3 totals 15 residues. Germline-derived CDR1 and CDR2 are SNHLY and FYNNEI. V lost 1 base and J lost 7, with 13 bases in between. CDR3 amino acids: CASSEEWRLVEKLFF. The CDR3 bases are TGTGCCAGCAGTGAAGAGTGGAGGCTGGTTGAAAAACTGTTTTTT.

This clone occurred once. The genes are TRBV11-2 and TRBJ2-6; 8 nucleotides agree with TRBD1. CDR3 length: 18 amino acids. CDR1 and CDR2 from the germline V gene are SGHAT and FQNNGV. J gave up 0 bases and V 2 bases, and 6 bases lay outside the gene matches. CDR3 sequence: CASSLRGQDPSGANVLTF. CDR3 nucleotides: TGTGCCAGCAGCTTAAGGGGACAGGACCCCTCTGGGGCCAACGTCCTGACTTTC.

V is TRBV6-5 and J is TRBJ1-1; D is possibly TRBD1 (5 bases). V dropped 6 bases and J dropped 0 bases, with 14 bases sitting between them. Germline values: CDR1 MNHEY, CDR2 SVGAGI. This CDR3 is built from 15 residues. CDR3 bases: TGTGCCAGCAGAACGGGGGACGGTATGAACACTGAAGCTTTCTTT. The encoded protein is CASRTGDGMNTEAFF.

This chain links TRBV6-1 with TRBJ1-6; a possible D gene is TRBD1 (6 bases). Trimming removed 3 bases from V and 8 bases from J, with 29 bases in between. The CDR3 is made up of 20 amino acids. Germline V gene sequence: CDR1 MNHNS, CDR2 SASEGT. CDR3 in amino acids: CASSEAGQWTPGRSYSPLHF. CDR3 coding DNA: TGTGCCAGCAGTGAGGCTGGACAGTGGACTCCGGGCCGCTCCTATTCACCCCTCCACTTT.

This clone was detected only a few times. This CDR3 reads CASSQRDRENYGYTF. As DNA, the CDR3 is TGTGCCAGCAGCCAACGGGACAGGGAGAACTATGGCTACACCTTC. The rearrangement joins TRBV3-1 (or the pseudogene TRBV3-2) to TRBJ1-2, with 9 positions matching TRBD1. CDR1 and CDR2 from the germline V gene are LGHDT and YNNKEL (reference sequence). V dropped 2 bases and J dropped 2; count of bases not matched to a gene: 3. This CDR3 region has 15 residues.

The chain recombines TRBV7-2 with TRBJ2-5; 10 nucleotides align to TRBD1. The CDR3 consists of 16 residues. V shed 5 bases and J 4 bases; nucleotides not matched to a gene: 10. CDR1 and CDR2 from the germline V gene are SGHTA and FQGNSA. The CDR3 bases are TGTGCCAGCAGCCAGACCGGACAGGGGGGAGGAGAGACCCAGTACTTC. Translation gives CASSQTGQGGGETQYF.

V gene TRBV7-9 combines with J gene TRBJ1-1; maybe TRBD1 (5 bases). The CDR3 sequence is 14 residues long. CDR1 SEHNR and CDR2 FQNEAQ come from the germline V gene (reference sequence). The V gene lost 2 bases and the J gene lost 2 bases, with 9 bases spanning the gap. The DNA for the CDR3 is TGTGCCAGCAGCTTATTCCAGGGCAACACTGAAGCTTTCTTT. It translates to CASSLFQGNTEAFF.

The genes are TRBV28 and TRBJ2-7, with 11 positions matching TRBD1. Germline trimming cut 6 bases from V and 2 bases from J; bases unmatched to any gene: 6. CDR1 and CDR2 (germline): MDHEN, SYDVKM. This CDR3 is built from 15 residues. The CDR3 sequence: CASSPRTGGAYEQYV. The DNA for the CDR3 is TGTGCCAGCAGCCCACGGACAGGGGGCGCCTACGAGCAGTACGTC.

This clone came up a few times. The rearrangement joins TRBV28 to TRBJ2-1, with D possibly matching TRBD2 (6 bases). Germline V lookup: CDR1 MDHEN, CDR2 SYDVKM. This CDR3 is 15 amino acids long. Between the trimmed V and J ends, which lost 6 bases and 6 bases, there was a span of 18 bases. CDR3 protein: CASRSMRDPGNEQFF. CDR3 DNA sequence: TGTGCCAGCAGATCCATGCGGGACCCCGGCAATGAGCAGTTCTTC.

The gene calls are TRBV5-4 and TRBJ1-4; the D gene is possibly TRBD1 (6 bases). CDR3 length: 16 amino acids. Trimming took off 2 bases at V and 0 bases at J, with 11 bases between the two ends. Germline values: CDR1 SGHNT, CDR2 YYREEE (reference sequence). Here the CDR3 DNA reads TGTGCCAGCAGCTTTCAGACAGGAGCAACTAATGAAAAACTGTTTTTT. It is translated as CASSFQTGATNEKLFF.

This rearrangement joins TRBV7-9 to TRBJ1-4; TRBD1 agrees at 9 bases. The CDR3 covers 18 residues. Germline assignment: CDR1 SEHNR and CDR2 FQNEAQ (reference sequence). With V trimmed by 6 bases and J by 2 bases, 13 bases remained unmatched. The CDR3 region is CASSGPGTGFGTNEKLFF. The CDR3 nucleotides are TGTGCCAGCAGTGGTCCCGGGACAGGGTTTGGGACTAATGAAAAACTGTTTTTT. Drawing the rest from reference TRBV7-9 and TRBJ1-4, the complete variable domain is DTGVSQNPRHKITKRGQNVTFRCDPISEHNRLYWYRQTLGQGPEFLTYFQNEAQLEKSRLLSDRFSAERPKGSFSTLEIQRTEQGDSAMYLCASSGPGTGFGTNEKLFFGSGTQLSVL.

This clone has just one count. The chain combines TRBV12-3 or TRBV12-4 with TRBJ1-5; 7 bases match TRBD1. Trimming cost V 8 bases and J 3 bases; bases outside gene matches: 1. The CDR3 is made up of 12 amino acids. Here the CDR3 DNA reads TGTGCCAGCCAGGGGGACAATCAGCCCCAGCATTTT. This encodes CASQGDNQPQHF.

This chain connects TRBV6-5 to TRBJ1-1; TRBD1 agrees at 9 bases. The trim removed 5 bases at V and 3 bases at J, leaving 7 bases unmatched. In germline, CDR1 is MNHEY, CDR2 SVGAGI. The CDR3 sequence is 15 residues long. In nucleotides, the CDR3 is TGTGCCAGCAGTAACCTACAGGGGGCGCACACTGAAGCTTTCTTT. This codes for CASSNLQGAHTEAFF.